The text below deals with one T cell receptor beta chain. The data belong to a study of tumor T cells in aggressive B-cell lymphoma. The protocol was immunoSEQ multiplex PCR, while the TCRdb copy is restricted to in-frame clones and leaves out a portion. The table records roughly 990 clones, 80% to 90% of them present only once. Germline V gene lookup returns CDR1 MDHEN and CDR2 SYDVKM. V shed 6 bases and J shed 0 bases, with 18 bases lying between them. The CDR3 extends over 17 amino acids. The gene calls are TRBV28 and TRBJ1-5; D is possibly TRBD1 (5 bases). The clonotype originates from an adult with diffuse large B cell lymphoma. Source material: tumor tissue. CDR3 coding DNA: TGTGCCAGCAGCCTGGGGGGGGTACTCTATAGCAATCAGCCCCAGCATTTT. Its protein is CASSLGGVLYSNQPQHF. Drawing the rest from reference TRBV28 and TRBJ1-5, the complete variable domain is DVKVTQSSRYLVKRTGEKVFLECVQDMDHENMFWYRQDPGLGLRLIYFSYDVKMKEKGDIPEGYSVSREKKERFSLILESASTNQTSMYLCASSLGGVLYSNQPQHFGDGTRLSIL.